This T cell receptor (beta chain) was recorded in a study of cytomegalovirus exposure and HLA in healthy donors. The V segment lost 4 bases and the J segment 1 base; nucleotides outside the gene matches: 8. The germline V gene has CDR1 SGHDN and CDR2 FVKESK. CDR3 length: 16 residues. A remark on this clone: What it binds is not known.

Researchers ran the PCR with 60 Vbeta and 13 Jbeta primers. Clones were read by immunoSEQ multiplex PCR, and TCRdb kept only the in-frame ones, dropping some. The sample consists of 120,000 or so clones, more than 80% of them appearing once. Study observations and caveats: Trimming of TCR beta V- and J-genes showed a link, identified in a later analysis, to a missense DCLRE1C variant.

Sequenced: PBMCs. The chain uses TRBV14 and TRBJ2-3; 7 bases agree with TRBD1. The clonotype originates from a man between 40 and 49 years old in good health and CMV-seronegative. CDR3 DNA: TGTGCCAGCAGCCCCCGGGGCACAGGGGGCACAGATACGCAGTATTTT. Translated, it gives CASSPRGTGGTDTQYF.